This T cell receptor (beta chain) was sequenced for a study of T-cell reconstitution after alpha-beta-depleted transplantation in children. Study-wide results and caveats: About two months after transplant, alpha-beta T cells reportedly came from several hundred expanded graft clones. T-cell counts and diversity were attributed mostly to newly produced T cells one year after transplant. Recipient T cells and thymic progenitors that survived gave rise to the high TCRbeta diversity observed at day 60 in some patients.

This clonotype occurred many times. Its antigen is undetermined. Unique molecular identifiers were used in preparing the TCRbeta library. TCRdb itself ran the PCR reads through MiXCR, one entry per CDR3 protein. The sample yields about 98,000 distinct CDR3 sequences, less than 25% seen once. The ends lost 3 bases at V and 5 bases at J; junction bases unmatched: 5. The CDR3 contains 15 residues. The TCR originated in a boy aged 2 to 9 with acute lymphoblastic leukemia, due to receive a stem cell transplant. The starting material was PBMCs, obtained before TCRalphabeta/CD19-depleted stem cell transplant. The chain couples TRBV12-3 or TRBV12-4 to TRBJ2-2, with 8 bases lining up with TRBD2. CDR3 in DNA: TGTGCCAGCAGTTTTACTAGCGGCGATACCGGGGAGCTGTTTTTT. Amino acid sequence: CASSFTSGDTGELFF.